These T cell receptor beta chains were read from a single sample in a study of cytomegalovirus exposure and HLA in healthy donors. This table comes from immunoSEQ multiplex PCR, and its TCRdb copy is limited to in-frame clones, with some not included. Here the sample spans about 78,000 clones, roughly 72% being singletons. The sample consisted of PBMCs. These receptors came from a woman between 35 and 50 years old in good health and CMV-seropositive. The CDR3 runs from the conserved cysteine through the conserved F or W. Fields, in order: J gene, clone size, V gene, D gene, CDR3 protein, CDR3 DNA. D genes are given only for firm matches. Clone size is stated in some rows and not others, as once, few, many or a class when expanded.

j_gene: TRBJ1-2
abundance: .
v_gene: TRBV28
d_gene: .
CDR3aa: CASSLAGAYGYTF
CDR3nt: TGTGCCAGCAGTTTAGCAGGTGCCTATGGCTACACCTTC

j_gene: TRBJ2-2
abundance: once
v_gene: TRBV5-8
d_gene: .
CDR3aa: CASSRGQDTRNPGELFF
CDR3nt: TGTGCCAGCAGCCGCGGCCAGGACACCCGGAACCCCGGGGAGCTGTTTTTT

j_gene: TRBJ2-4
abundance: .
v_gene: TRBV20-1
d_gene: .
CDR3aa: CSGLAKNIQYF
CDR3nt: TGCAGTGGACTAGCCAAAAACATTCAGTACTTC

j_gene: TRBJ1-3
abundance: .
v_gene: TRBV30
d_gene: .
CDR3aa: CAWSVSGAGNTIYF
CDR3nt: TGTGCCTGGAGTGTATCAGGGGCTGGAAACACCATATATTTT

j_gene: TRBJ1-1
abundance: .
v_gene: TRBV5-4
d_gene: .
CDR3aa: CASSPDSASTEAFF
CDR3nt: TGTGCCAGCAGCCCTGACAGTGCTTCCACTGAAGCTTTCTTT

j_gene: TRBJ2-3
abundance: .
v_gene: TRBV5-1
d_gene: TRBD2
CDR3aa: CASSVGTSGRTDTQYF
CDR3nt: TGCGCCAGCAGCGTTGGGACTAGCGGGAGAACAGATACGCAGTATTTT

j_gene: TRBJ2-1
abundance: once
v_gene: TRBV9
d_gene: TRBD1
CDR3aa: CASSAGQGSYNEQFF
CDR3nt: TGTGCCAGCAGCGCTGGACAGGGTTCCTACAATGAGCAGTTCTTC

j_gene: TRBJ2-1
abundance: .
v_gene: TRBV6-5
d_gene: .
CDR3aa: CASSYSRYNEQFF
CDR3nt: TGTGCCAGCAGTTACTCTAGATACAATGAGCAGTTCTTC

j_gene: TRBJ2-3
abundance: .
v_gene: TRBV6-5
d_gene: TRBD1
CDR3aa: CASTDDRAGADTQYF
CDR3nt: TGTGCCAGCACTGACGACAGGGCTGGGGCAGATACGCAGTATTTT

j_gene: TRBJ1-2
abundance: .
v_gene: TRBV7-9
d_gene: TRBD1
CDR3aa: CASSRDRVEGYTF
CDR3nt: TGTGCCAGCAGCCGGGACAGGGTGGAAGGCTACACCTTC

j_gene: TRBJ1-4
abundance: few
v_gene: TRBV7-2
d_gene: .
CDR3aa: CASSRVSGEKLFF
CDR3nt: TGTGCCAGCAGCCGGGTCTCGGGAGAAAAACTGTTTTTT

j_gene: TRBJ2-7
abundance: many
v_gene: TRBV5-1
d_gene: TRBD1
CDR3aa: CASSLTGQGGEQYF
CDR3nt: TGCGCCAGCAGCTTAACTGGACAGGGCGGCGAGCAGTACTTC

j_gene: TRBJ1-5
abundance: .
v_gene: TRBV2
d_gene: .
CDR3aa: CASSEEGGNQPQHF
CDR3nt: TGTGCCAGCAGTGAAGAGGGAGGTAATCAGCCCCAGCATTTT

j_gene: TRBJ2-1
abundance: .
v_gene: TRBV4-3
d_gene: .
CDR3aa: CASSQDGWSGNEQFF
CDR3nt: TGCGCCAGCAGCCAAGATGGATGGTCGGGGAATGAGCAGTTCTTC

j_gene: TRBJ2-3
abundance: .
v_gene: TRBV2
d_gene: .
CDR3aa: CASSLASRGDTQYF
CDR3nt: TGTGCCAGCAGCCTCGCCTCCCGGGGAGATACGCAGTATTTT

j_gene: TRBJ1-1
abundance: .
v_gene: TRBV6-5
d_gene: TRBD1
CDR3aa: CASTQQRQGMTEAFF
CDR3nt: TGTGCCAGCACTCAACAGAGACAGGGAATGACTGAAGCTTTCTTT

j_gene: TRBJ2-5
abundance: .
v_gene: TRBV5-1
d_gene: TRBD2
CDR3aa: CASSLGLADVRETQYF
CDR3nt: TGCGCCAGCAGCTTGGGACTAGCGGATGTCCGGGAGACCCAGTACTTC

j_gene: TRBJ1-2
abundance: .
v_gene: TRBV18
d_gene: TRBD1
CDR3aa: CASSPLTIQGPLDYGYTF
CDR3nt: TGTGCCAGCTCACCACTGACGATACAGGGGCCGCTGGACTATGGCTACACCTTC

j_gene: TRBJ1-6
abundance: .
v_gene: TRBV7-8
d_gene: .
CDR3aa: CASSEQGANSPLHF
CDR3nt: TGTGCCAGCAGCGAACAGGGTGCTAATTCACCCCTCCACTTT

j_gene: TRBJ2-7
abundance: .
v_gene: TRBV18
d_gene: TRBD2
CDR3aa: CASSPRGVGPSEQYF
CDR3nt: TGTGCCAGCTCCCCCCGGGGGGTGGGCCCCTCCGAGCAGTACTTC

j_gene: TRBJ2-1
abundance: .
v_gene: TRBV7-9
d_gene: .
CDR3aa: CASSWGTGSYNEQFF
CDR3nt: TGTGCCAGCAGCTGGGGGACTGGGTCCTACAATGAGCAGTTCTTC

j_gene: TRBJ1-4
abundance: once
v_gene: TRBV30
d_gene: .
CDR3aa: CACNLNPQGRGEKLFF
CDR3nt: TGTGCCTGCAACCTTAACCCACAGGGACGAGGTGAAAAACTGTTTTTT

j_gene: TRBJ1-2
abundance: .
v_gene: TRBV27
d_gene: .
CDR3aa: CASSLRGSSGYTF
CDR3nt: TGTGCCAGCAGTTTGCGGGGTTCGTCTGGCTACACCTTC

j_gene: TRBJ1-5
abundance: .
v_gene: TRBV18
d_gene: .
CDR3aa: CASSPPNYNSNQPQHF
CDR3nt: TGTGCCAGCTCACCACCGAACTACAATAGCAATCAGCCCCAGCATTTT

j_gene: TRBJ2-5
abundance: .
v_gene: TRBV18
d_gene: TRBD2
CDR3aa: CASSEGTSGEETQYF
CDR3nt: TGTGCCAGCTCCGAGGGGACTAGCGGGGAGGAGACCCAGTACTTC

j_gene: TRBJ2-7
abundance: few
v_gene: TRBV5-5
d_gene: .
CDR3aa: CASSLVLGGTYEQYF
CDR3nt: TGTGCCAGCAGCTTGGTCCTCGGGGGTACCTACGAGCAGTACTTC

j_gene: TRBJ1-1
abundance: .
v_gene: TRBV30
d_gene: TRBD1
CDR3aa: CAWGGTVTEAFF
CDR3nt: TGTGCCTGGGGGGGGACAGTCACTGAAGCTTTCTTT

j_gene: TRBJ1-1
abundance: few
v_gene: TRBV7-9
d_gene: TRBD1
CDR3aa: CASSSWTGPGMDTEAFF
CDR3nt: TGTGCCAGCAGCTCCTGGACAGGGCCTGGGATGGACACTGAAGCTTTCTTT

j_gene: TRBJ1-1
abundance: .
v_gene: TRBV30
d_gene: TRBD1
CDR3aa: CASNRGSEAFF
CDR3nt: TGTGCGTCGAACAGGGGATCTGAAGCTTTCTTT

j_gene: TRBJ1-1
abundance: .
v_gene: TRBV7-8
d_gene: .
CDR3aa: CASSLASQGRTEAFF
CDR3nt: TGTGCCAGCAGCTTAGCGAGTCAGGGGAGAACTGAAGCTTTCTTT

j_gene: TRBJ1-3
abundance: .
v_gene: TRBV7-9
d_gene: .
CDR3aa: CASSPRGGTSGNTIYF
CDR3nt: TGTGCCAGCAGCCCCCGCGGAGGTACCTCTGGAAACACCATATATTTT

j_gene: TRBJ1-1
abundance: .
v_gene: TRBV5-4
d_gene: TRBD1
CDR3aa: CASSSRDRESTEAFF
CDR3nt: TGTGCCAGCAGCTCCCGGGACAGGGAATCGACTGAAGCTTTCTTT

j_gene: TRBJ1-5
abundance: .
v_gene: TRBV10-3
d_gene: .
CDR3aa: CASRQADNQPQHF
CDR3nt: TGTGCCTCACGACAGGCGGATAATCAGCCCCAGCATTTT

j_gene: TRBJ1-5
abundance: .
v_gene: TRBV5-5
d_gene: TRBD1
CDR3aa: CASSWDSDQPQHF
CDR3nt: TGTGCCAGCAGCTGGGACAGCGATCAGCCCCAGCATTTT

j_gene: TRBJ2-1
abundance: few
v_gene: TRBV28
d_gene: TRBD2
CDR3aa: CASKPGGGLRYEQFF
CDR3nt: TGTGCCAGCAAGCCGGGAGGGGGTTTAAGGTATGAGCAGTTCTTC

j_gene: TRBJ1-4
abundance: .
v_gene: TRBV19
d_gene: TRBD1
CDR3aa: CASSIGQGLAGKLFF
CDR3nt: TGTGCCAGTAGTATAGGACAGGGCCTAGCAGGAAAACTGTTTTTT

j_gene: TRBJ2-7
abundance: .
v_gene: TRBV4-2
d_gene: TRBD1
CDR3aa: CASSQDRYEQYF
CDR3nt: TGTGCCAGCAGCCAGGACAGGTACGAGCAGTACTTC

j_gene: TRBJ2-1
abundance: .
v_gene: TRBV7-2
d_gene: .
CDR3aa: CASSSLEVRGEQFF
CDR3nt: TGTGCCAGCAGCTCTCTGGAGGTTAGAGGTGAGCAGTTCTTC

j_gene: TRBJ1-2
abundance: .
v_gene: TRBV5-6
d_gene: .
CDR3aa: CASSFRGGNYGYTF
CDR3nt: TGTGCCAGCAGCTTCAGGGGTGGAAACTATGGCTACACCTTC

j_gene: TRBJ2-5
abundance: .
v_gene: TRBV9
d_gene: TRBD2
CDR3aa: CASSVGVGGGALETQYF
CDR3nt: TGTGCCAGCAGCGTAGGAGTGGGCGGGGGGGCTTTGGAGACCCAGTACTTC

j_gene: TRBJ1-6
abundance: .
v_gene: TRBV28
d_gene: TRBD1
CDR3aa: CASSLYRQGASPLHF
CDR3nt: TGTGCCAGCAGTTTATATAGACAGGGGGCATCACCCCTCCACTTT

j_gene: TRBJ2-3
abundance: .
v_gene: TRBV6-6
d_gene: TRBD1
CDR3aa: CASAGQGTDTQYF
CDR3nt: TGTGCCAGCGCGGGACAGGGCACAGATACGCAGTATTTT

j_gene: TRBJ2-7
abundance: few
v_gene: TRBV18
d_gene: TRBD1
CDR3aa: CASSPRDRGPEQYF
CDR3nt: TGTGCCAGCTCACCACGGGACAGGGGGCCCGAGCAGTACTTC

j_gene: TRBJ2-7
abundance: .
v_gene: TRBV5-1
d_gene: TRBD2
CDR3aa: CASSPVEAGGEYF
CDR3nt: TGCGCCAGCAGCCCGGTCGAAGCGGGAGGGGAGTACTTC

j_gene: TRBJ2-6
abundance: many
v_gene: TRBV2
d_gene: .
CDR3aa: CASRDRSSGANVLTF
CDR3nt: TGTGCCAGCAGGGACAGAAGCTCTGGGGCCAACGTCCTGACTTTC

j_gene: TRBJ2-2
abundance: .
v_gene: TRBV27
d_gene: .
CDR3aa: CASSLLSENTGELFF
CDR3nt: TGTGCCAGCAGTTTATTGTCAGAGAACACCGGGGAGCTGTTTTTT

j_gene: TRBJ1-1
abundance: .
v_gene: TRBV6-5
d_gene: .
CDR3aa: CASSSQGEAFF
CDR3nt: TGTGCCAGCAGTTCACAGGGTGAAGCTTTCTTT

j_gene: TRBJ1-1
abundance: .
v_gene: TRBV6-1
d_gene: TRBD1
CDR3aa: CASSEKDWDRNTEAFF
CDR3nt: TGTGCCAGCAGTGAAAAGGACTGGGACAGGAACACTGAAGCTTTCTTT

j_gene: TRBJ2-7
abundance: .
v_gene: TRBV2
d_gene: TRBD1
CDR3aa: CASSGGDRGDEQYF
CDR3nt: TGTGCCAGCAGTGGTGGGGACAGGGGTGACGAGCAGTACTTC

j_gene: TRBJ2-7
abundance: .
v_gene: TRBV7-2
d_gene: .
CDR3aa: CASSPPGTLFYEQYF
CDR3nt: TGTGCCAGCAGCCCACCGGGGACACTCTTCTACGAGCAGTACTTC

j_gene: TRBJ2-3
abundance: .
v_gene: TRBV9
d_gene: .
CDR3aa: CASSVEGLKDTQYF
CDR3nt: TGTGCCAGCAGCGTAGAGGGACTTAAGGATACGCAGTATTTT

j_gene: TRBJ1-2
abundance: few
v_gene: TRBV5-1
d_gene: .
CDR3aa: CASSLDGGALGYTF
CDR3nt: TGCGCCAGCAGCTTGGATGGGGGGGCGCTTGGCTACACCTTC

j_gene: TRBJ1-2
abundance: .
v_gene: TRBV28
d_gene: .
CDR3aa: CASSLVQDYGYTF
CDR3nt: TGTGCCAGCAGTTTAGTACAGGACTATGGCTACACCTTC

j_gene: TRBJ2-1
abundance: .
v_gene: TRBV5-6
d_gene: TRBD2
CDR3aa: CASSLIAGGYSEQFF
CDR3nt: TGTGCCAGCAGCTTGATAGCGGGGGGGTATAGTGAGCAGTTCTTC

j_gene: TRBJ2-7
abundance: few
v_gene: TRBV5-1
d_gene: TRBD1
CDR3aa: CASSLWPDRVTYEQYF
CDR3nt: TGCGCCAGCAGCTTGTGGCCTGACAGGGTTACCTACGAGCAGTACTTC